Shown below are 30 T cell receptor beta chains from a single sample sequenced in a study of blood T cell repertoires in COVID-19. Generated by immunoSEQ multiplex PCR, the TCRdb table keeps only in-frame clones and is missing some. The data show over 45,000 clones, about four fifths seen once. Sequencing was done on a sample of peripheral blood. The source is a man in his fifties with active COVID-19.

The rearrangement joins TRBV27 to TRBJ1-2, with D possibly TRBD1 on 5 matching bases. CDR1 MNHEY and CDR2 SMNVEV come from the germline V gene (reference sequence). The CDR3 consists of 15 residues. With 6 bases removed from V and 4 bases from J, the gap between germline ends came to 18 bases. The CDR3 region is CASRGVGEEAYGYTF. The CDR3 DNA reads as TGTGCCAGCAGGGGGGTGGGGGAGGAGGCCTATGGCTACACCTTC.

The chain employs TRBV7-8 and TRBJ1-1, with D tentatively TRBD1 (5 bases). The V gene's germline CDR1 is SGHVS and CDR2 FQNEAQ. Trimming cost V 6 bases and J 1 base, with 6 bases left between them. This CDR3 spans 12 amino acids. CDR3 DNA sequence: TGTGCCAGCAGGGGGCCGAACACTGAAGCTTTCTTT. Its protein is CASRGPNTEAFF.

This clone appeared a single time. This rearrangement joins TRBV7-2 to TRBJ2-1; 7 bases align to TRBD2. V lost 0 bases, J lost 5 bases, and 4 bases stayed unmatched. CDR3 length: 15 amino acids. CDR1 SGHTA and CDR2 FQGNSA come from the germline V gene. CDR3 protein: CASSLARDYNNEQFF. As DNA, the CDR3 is TGTGCCAGCAGCTTAGCGCGGGACTATAACAATGAGCAGTTCTTC.

This chain's CDR3 is CASSLRASSGGPVEQYF. The CDR3 DNA follows: TGTGCCAGCAGTTTACGAGCCTCTAGCGGGGGCCCGGTAGAGCAGTATTTT. The genes are TRBV28 and TRBJ2-3, with 10 positions matching TRBD2. The CDR3 totals 17 residues. CDR1 and CDR2 from the germline V gene are MDHEN and SYDVKM. With 2 bases clipped from V and 11 bases from J, the junction kept 16 bases outside the gene matches.

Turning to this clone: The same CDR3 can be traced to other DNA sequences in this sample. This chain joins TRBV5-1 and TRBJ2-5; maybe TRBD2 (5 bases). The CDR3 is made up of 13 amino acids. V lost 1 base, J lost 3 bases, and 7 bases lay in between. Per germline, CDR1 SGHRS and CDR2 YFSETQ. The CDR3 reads CASSLSGEETQYF. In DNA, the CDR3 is TGCGCCAGCAGCTTGAGCGGCGAAGAGACCCAGTACTTC.

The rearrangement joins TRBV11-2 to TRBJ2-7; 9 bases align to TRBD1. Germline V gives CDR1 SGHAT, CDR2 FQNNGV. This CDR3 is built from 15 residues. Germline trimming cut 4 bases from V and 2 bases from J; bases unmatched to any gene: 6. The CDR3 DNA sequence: TGTGCCAGCAGCTCGGGACAGGGTCCCCCCTACGAGCAGTACTTC. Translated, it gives CASSSGQGPPYEQYF.

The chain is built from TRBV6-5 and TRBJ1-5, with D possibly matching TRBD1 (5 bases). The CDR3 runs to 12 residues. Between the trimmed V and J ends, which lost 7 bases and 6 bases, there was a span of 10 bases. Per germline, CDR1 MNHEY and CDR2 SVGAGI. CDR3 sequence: CASKGNGQPQHF. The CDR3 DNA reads TGTGCCAGCAAGGGGAATGGTCAGCCCCAGCATTTT.

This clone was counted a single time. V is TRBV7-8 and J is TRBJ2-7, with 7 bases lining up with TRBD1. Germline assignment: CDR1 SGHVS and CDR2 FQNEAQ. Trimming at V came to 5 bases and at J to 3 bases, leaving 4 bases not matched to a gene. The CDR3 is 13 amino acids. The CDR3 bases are TGTGCCAGCAGCGTGGGACAGCTCTACGAGCAGTACTTC. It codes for CASSVGQLYEQYF.

The DNA of the CDR3 is TGTGCCAGCAGCCGGACAGGGGCCTCACAAGAGACCCAGTACTTC. This sequence encodes CASSRTGASQETQYF. V and J are TRBV3-1 (or the pseudogene TRBV3-2) and TRBJ2-5, with 9 nucleotides matching TRBD1. This CDR3 is built from 15 residues. CDR1 is LGHDT, CDR2 YNNKEL, per germline (reference sequence). Trimming removed 4 bases from V and 2 bases from J; junction bases left unmatched: 5.

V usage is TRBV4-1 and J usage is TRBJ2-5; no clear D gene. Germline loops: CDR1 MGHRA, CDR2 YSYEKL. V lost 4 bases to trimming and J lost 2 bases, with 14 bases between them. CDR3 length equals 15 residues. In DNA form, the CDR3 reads TGCGCCAGCAGCCTCCCGGCACAAGCGCAAGAGACCCAGTACTTC. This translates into CASSLPAQAQETQYF.

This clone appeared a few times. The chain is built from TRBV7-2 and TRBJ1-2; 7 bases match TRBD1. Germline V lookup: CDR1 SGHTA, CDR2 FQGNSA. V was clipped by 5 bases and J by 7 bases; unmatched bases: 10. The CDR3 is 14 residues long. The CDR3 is CASSMRQGQRGYTF. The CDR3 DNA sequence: TGTGCCAGCAGCATGAGACAGGGTCAGCGTGGCTACACCTTC.

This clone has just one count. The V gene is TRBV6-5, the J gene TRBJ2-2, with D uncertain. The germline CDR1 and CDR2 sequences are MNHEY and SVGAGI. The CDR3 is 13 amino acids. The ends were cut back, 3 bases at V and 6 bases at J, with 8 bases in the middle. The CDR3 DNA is TGTGCCAGCAGTTATACGGTAGCCGGGGAGCTGTTTTTT. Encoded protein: CASSYTVAGELFF.

CDR3 DNA sequence: TGTGCCAGCACAAAAGGACAGGGAACTGAAGCTTTCTTT. Its protein is CASTKGQGTEAFF. The chain employs TRBV6-5 and TRBJ1-1; 8 bases are a match to TRBD1. With V trimmed by 7 bases and J by 5 bases, 6 bases remained unmatched. CDR1 and CDR2 from the germline V gene are MNHEY and SVGAGI. This CDR3 is 13 amino acids long.

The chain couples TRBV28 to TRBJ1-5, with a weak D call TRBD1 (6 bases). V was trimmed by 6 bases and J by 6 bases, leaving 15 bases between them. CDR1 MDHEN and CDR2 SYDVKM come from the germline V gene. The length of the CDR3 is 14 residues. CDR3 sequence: CASRPTGPGQPQHF. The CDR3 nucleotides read TGTGCCAGCAGACCAACAGGGCCGGGTCAGCCCCAGCATTTT.

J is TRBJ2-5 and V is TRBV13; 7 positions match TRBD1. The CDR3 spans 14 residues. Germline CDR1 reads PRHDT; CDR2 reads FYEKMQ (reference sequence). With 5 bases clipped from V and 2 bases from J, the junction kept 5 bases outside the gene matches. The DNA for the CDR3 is TGTGCCAGCAGCCTACGGACAGGACAAGAGACCCAGTACTTC. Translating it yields CASSLRTGQETQYF.

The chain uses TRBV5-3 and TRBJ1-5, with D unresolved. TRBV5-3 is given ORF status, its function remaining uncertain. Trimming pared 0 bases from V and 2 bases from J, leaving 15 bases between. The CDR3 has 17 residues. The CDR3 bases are TGTGCCAGAAGCTTGGTGCCCCCTGTAGCTTGCAATCAGCCCCAGCATTTT. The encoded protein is CARSLVPPVACNQPQHF.

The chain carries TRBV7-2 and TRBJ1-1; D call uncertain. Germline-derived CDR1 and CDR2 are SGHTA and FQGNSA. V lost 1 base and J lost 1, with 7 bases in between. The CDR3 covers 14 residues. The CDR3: CASSLVAGNTEAFF. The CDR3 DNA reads TGTGCCAGCAGCTTAGTGGCAGGGAACACTGAAGCTTTCTTT. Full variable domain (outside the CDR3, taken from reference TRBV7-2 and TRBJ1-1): GAGVSQSPSNKVTEKGKDVELRCDPISGHTALYWYRQSLGQGLEFLIYFQGNSAPDKSGLPSDRFSAERTGGSVSTLTIQRTQQEDSAVYLCASSLVAGNTEAFFGQGTRLTVV.

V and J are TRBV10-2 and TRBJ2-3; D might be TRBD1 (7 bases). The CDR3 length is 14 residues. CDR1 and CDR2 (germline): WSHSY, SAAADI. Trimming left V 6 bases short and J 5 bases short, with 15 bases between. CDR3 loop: CASRQGGAGDTQYF. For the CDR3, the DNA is TGCGCCAGCAGGCAGGGGGGCGCCGGAGATACGCAGTATTTT.

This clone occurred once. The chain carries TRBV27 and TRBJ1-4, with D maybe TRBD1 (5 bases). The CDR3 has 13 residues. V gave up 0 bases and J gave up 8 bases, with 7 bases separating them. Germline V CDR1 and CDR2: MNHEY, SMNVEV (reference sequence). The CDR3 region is CASSLSRDEKLFF. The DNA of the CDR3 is TGTGCCAGCAGTTTATCGCGGGACGAAAAACTGTTTTTT.

The CDR3 bases are TGTGCCAGCAGTCCGTGGGGGCCCTGGGGCCAAGAGACCCAGTACTTC. It encodes CASSPWGPWGQETQYF. V is TRBV6-2 or TRBV6-3 and J is TRBJ2-5, with a possible D match to TRBD1 (6 bases). This CDR3 spans 16 amino acids. CDR1 is MNHEY and CDR2 is SVGEGT in the germline V gene. V shed 5 bases and J shed 1 base, with 17 bases lying between them.

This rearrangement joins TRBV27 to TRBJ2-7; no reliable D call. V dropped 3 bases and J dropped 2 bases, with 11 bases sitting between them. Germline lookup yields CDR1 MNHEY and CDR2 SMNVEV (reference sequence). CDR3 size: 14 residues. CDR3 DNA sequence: TGTGCCAGCAGTTTGTCCAGGAAGACCTACGAGCAGTACTTC. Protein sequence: CASSLSRKTYEQYF.

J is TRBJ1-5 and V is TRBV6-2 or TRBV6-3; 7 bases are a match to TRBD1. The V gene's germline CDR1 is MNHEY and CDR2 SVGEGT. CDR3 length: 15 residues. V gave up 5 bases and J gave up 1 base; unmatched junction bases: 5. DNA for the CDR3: TGTGCCAGCAGTCGATCGGGACAGAGCAATCAGCCCCAGCATTTT. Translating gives CASSRSGQSNQPQHF.

CDR3 region: CASSIWTSSNEQFF. The CDR3 region has the DNA TGCGCCAGCAGTATTTGGACTAGTAGCAATGAGCAGTTCTTC. The chain is built from TRBV10-2 and TRBJ2-1; 7 bases agree with TRBD2. The germline gives CDR1 WSHSY, CDR2 SAAADI. This CDR3 is 14 amino acids long. Germline trimming cut 5 bases from V and 6 bases from J; bases unmatched to any gene: 7.

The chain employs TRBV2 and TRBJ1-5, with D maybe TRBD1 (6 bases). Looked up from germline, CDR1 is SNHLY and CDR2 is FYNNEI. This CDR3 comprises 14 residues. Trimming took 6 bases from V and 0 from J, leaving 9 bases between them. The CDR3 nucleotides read TGTGCCAGCAGACAGGGTAATAGCAATCAGCCCCAGCATTTT. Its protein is CASRQGNSNQPQHF.

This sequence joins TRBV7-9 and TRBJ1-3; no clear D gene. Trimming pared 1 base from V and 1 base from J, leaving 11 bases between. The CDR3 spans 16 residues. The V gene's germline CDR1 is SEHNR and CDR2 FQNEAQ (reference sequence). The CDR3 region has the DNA TGTGCCAGCAGCTTAGGTATCAGTGGTTCTGGAAACACCATATATTTT. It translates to CASSLGISGSGNTIYF.

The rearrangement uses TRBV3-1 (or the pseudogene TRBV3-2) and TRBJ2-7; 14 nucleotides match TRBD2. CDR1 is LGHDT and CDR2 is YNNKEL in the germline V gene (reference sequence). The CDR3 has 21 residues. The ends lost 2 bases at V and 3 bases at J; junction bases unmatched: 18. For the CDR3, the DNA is TGTGCCAGCAGCCAAAAGCCCCCAGGCAGACTAGCGGGGGGGCCCAACTACGAGCAGTACTTC. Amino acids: CASSQKPPGRLAGGPNYEQYF.

CDR3 loop: CARGRDSYGYTF. The CDR3, as DNA: TGTGCCAGAGGGCGGGACAGTTATGGCTACACCTTC. The chain has TRBV2 and TRBJ1-2, with TRBD1 identical over 7 bases. J was trimmed by 5 bases and V by 9 bases; bases with no gene match: 6. Germline CDR1 SNHLY, CDR2 FYNNEI. The CDR3 consists of 12 residues.

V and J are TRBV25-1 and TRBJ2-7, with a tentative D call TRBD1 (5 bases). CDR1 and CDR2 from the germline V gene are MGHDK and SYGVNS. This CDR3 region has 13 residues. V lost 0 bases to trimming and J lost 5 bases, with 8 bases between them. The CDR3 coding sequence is TGTGCCAGCAGTGAATATGGGGCTGACGAGCAGTACTTC. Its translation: CASSEYGADEQYF.

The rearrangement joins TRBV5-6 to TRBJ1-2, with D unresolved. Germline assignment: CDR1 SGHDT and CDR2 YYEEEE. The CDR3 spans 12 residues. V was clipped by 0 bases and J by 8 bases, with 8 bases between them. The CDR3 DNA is TGTGCCAGCAGCTTGGTGGAACTAGGCTACACCTTC. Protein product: CASSLVELGYTF.

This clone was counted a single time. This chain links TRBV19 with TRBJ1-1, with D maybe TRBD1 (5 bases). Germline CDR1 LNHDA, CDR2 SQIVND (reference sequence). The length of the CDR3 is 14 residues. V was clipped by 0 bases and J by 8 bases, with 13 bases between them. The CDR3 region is CASSIDGGATEAFF. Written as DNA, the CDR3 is TGTGCCAGTAGTATAGATGGAGGGGCGACCGAAGCTTTCTTT.